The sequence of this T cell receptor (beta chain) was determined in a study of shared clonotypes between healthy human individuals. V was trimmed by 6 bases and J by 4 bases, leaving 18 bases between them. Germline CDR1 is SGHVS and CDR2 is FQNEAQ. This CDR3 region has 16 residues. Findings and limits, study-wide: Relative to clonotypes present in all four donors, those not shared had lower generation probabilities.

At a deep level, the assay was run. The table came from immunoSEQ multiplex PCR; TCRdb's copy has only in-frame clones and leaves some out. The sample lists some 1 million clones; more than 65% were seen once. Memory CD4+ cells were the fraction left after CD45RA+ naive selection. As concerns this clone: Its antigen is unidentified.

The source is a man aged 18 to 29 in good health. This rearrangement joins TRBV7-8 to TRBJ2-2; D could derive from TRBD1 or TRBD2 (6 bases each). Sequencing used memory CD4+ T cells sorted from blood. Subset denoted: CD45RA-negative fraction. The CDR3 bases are TGTGCCAGCAGGACAGGAGGGCCCGATGGCACCGGGGAGCTGTTTTTT. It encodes CASRTGGPDGTGELFF.